The clone carrying this T cell receptor beta chain was detected once. Its antigen is not identified. This sample was taken from a study of chemoradiotherapy in HPV16-positive cancers. Libraries were prepared by immunoSEQ multiplex PCR; TCRdb keeps only in-frame clonotypes and omits some of them. This sample has over 1,300 clones, with roughly 86% found just once. Study-wide results and caveats: Candidate HPV-specific clones and E7-related TCR motifs grew in tumor during treatment.

The CDR3 spans 16 residues. The ends were cut back, 3 bases at V and 0 bases at J, with 14 bases in the middle. Germline CDR1 is MGHRA and CDR2 is YSYEKL. The source of this sequence is a human donor with HPV-associated anogenital cancer. The source material was tumor tissue, sampled from a patient who underwent chemoradiotherapy. The rearrangement joins TRBV4-1 to TRBJ1-2, with a tentative D call TRBD1 (5 bases). The CDR3 here is CASSHPGQISNYGYTF. CDR3 sequence (DNA): TGCGCCAGCAGCCATCCCGGACAAATCTCTAACTATGGCTACACCTTC.